The 21 T cell receptor beta chains presented below share a single source sample, sequenced in a study of blood T cell repertoires in COVID-19. The assay was immunoSEQ multiplex PCR, and TCRdb's table has in-frame clones only and misses some. Among about 170,000 clones listed, approximately 90% were seen once. The specimen sequenced was peripheral blood. Receptors were obtained from a man aged 50-59 years with acute or convalescent COVID-19.

The chain is built from TRBV30 and TRBJ2-2, with D unresolved. This CDR3 region has 15 residues. Germline V lookup: CDR1 GTSNPN, CDR2 SVGIG (reference sequence). The germline V and J ends were trimmed by 0 bases and 6 bases, with 14 bases remaining between them. CDR3 coding DNA: TGTGCCTGGAGTGTCCCAGTTGACTTACCCGGGGAGCTGTTTTTT. Protein product: CAWSVPVDLPGELFF.

The gene calls are TRBV4-1 and TRBJ2-1; 8 bases align to TRBD2. The germline V gene has CDR1 MGHRA and CDR2 YSYEKL. V lost 4 bases to trimming and J lost 4 bases; unmatched junction nucleotides: 6. The length of the CDR3 is 15 residues. The CDR3: CASSRLLAAYNEQFF. CDR3 nucleotides: TGCGCCAGCAGCCGATTACTAGCGGCTTACAATGAGCAGTTCTTC.

The V and J genes are TRBV9 and TRBJ1-2; 10 positions match TRBD1. The V segment lost 0 bases and the J segment 2 bases; nucleotides outside the gene matches: 1. The CDR3 totals 15 residues. Germline V gene data show CDR1 as SGDLS and CDR2 as YYNGEE. The CDR3 here is CASSVEGQGNYGYTF. Written as DNA, the CDR3 is TGTGCCAGCAGCGTAGAGGGACAGGGGAACTATGGCTACACCTTC.

A word on this clone: One junction end disagrees with the germline gene, perhaps due to a read error. The chain carries TRBV5-4 and TRBJ2-1, with TRBD2 identical over 8 bases. Germline CDR1 SGHNT, CDR2 YYREEE (reference sequence). The CDR3 contains 18 residues. Here the CDR3 reads CASTLGSSGLTSYNEQFF. In DNA, the CDR3 is TGTGCCAGCACCTTGGGGTCTAGCGGGTTAACCTCCTACAATGAGCAGTTCTTC.

The gene calls are TRBV6-5 and TRBJ1-4; TRBD1 matches at 10 bases. Germline CDR1 MNHEY, CDR2 SVGAGI. The CDR3 runs 14 residues. With V trimmed by 5 bases and J by 8 bases, 5 bases remained unmatched. CDR3 loop: CASSTGTGVEKLFF. For the CDR3, the DNA is TGTGCCAGCAGTACCGGGACAGGGGTCGAAAAACTGTTTTTT.

J is TRBJ1-2 and V is TRBV28; D call uncertain. This CDR3 spans 12 amino acids. Trimming stripped 6 bases from V and 5 bases from J, with 10 bases between. Germline V gene sequence: CDR1 MDHEN, CDR2 SYDVKM. The CDR3 sequence is CASRRTDYGYTF. Written as DNA, the CDR3 is TGTGCCAGCAGGCGAACAGATTATGGCTACACCTTC.

The chain couples TRBV27 to TRBJ2-7; 11 bases match TRBD2. CDR1 and CDR2 from the germline V gene are MNHEY and SMNVEV (reference sequence). This CDR3 region has 16 residues. Trimming took 6 bases from V and 2 from J; bases not matched to a gene: 9. CDR3 in DNA: TGTGCCAGCAGGACCGGGACTAGCGGAGTTACCTACGAGCAGTACTTC. Protein: CASRTGTSGVTYEQYF.

This clone was seen a single time. The J gene is TRBJ2-2, the V gene TRBV24-1; TRBD2 agrees at 10 bases. This CDR3 region has 13 residues. V trimming: 12 bases; J trimming: 4 bases; junction bases outside the gene matches: 4. Per germline, CDR1 KGHDR and CDR2 SFDVKD. This chain's CDR3 is CAVGLAATGELFF. The CDR3 DNA sequence: TGTGCCGTTGGACTAGCGGCCACCGGGGAGCTGTTTTTT.

The gene calls are TRBV7-9 and TRBJ1-1, with 7 bases that match TRBD1. This CDR3 comprises 14 residues. V dropped 2 bases and J dropped 4; count of bases not matched to a gene: 4. Germline CDR1 SEHNR, CDR2 FQNEAQ (reference sequence). The CDR3 region is CASSLKDRITEAFF. The CDR3 DNA follows: TGTGCCAGCAGCTTAAAGGACAGGATCACTGAAGCTTTCTTT. Full variable domain (rest looked up from reference TRBV7-9 and TRBJ1-1): DTGVSQNPRHKITKRGQNVTFRCDPISEHNRLYWYRQTLGQGPEFLTYFQNEAQLEKSRLLSDRFSAERPKGSFSTLEIQRTEQGDSAMYLCASSLKDRITEAFFGQGTRLTVV.

This chain joins TRBV4-3 and TRBJ1-3; D not resolved. Germline CDR1 reads LGHNA; CDR2 reads YSLEER. The CDR3 extends over 15 amino acids. V lost 0 bases to trimming and J lost 1 base, with 7 bases between them. CDR3 nucleotide sequence: TGCGCCAGCAGCCAAGACCCTCGGTCTGGAAACACCATATATTTT. Its translation: CASSQDPRSGNTIYF.

In DNA form, the CDR3 reads TGCGCCAGCAGCCAAGATACAGGGAGCTCCTACAATGAGCAGTTCTTC. The encoded protein is CASSQDTGSSYNEQFF. The chain links TRBV4-3 to TRBJ2-1; maybe TRBD1 (6 bases). Trimming removed 0 bases from V and 0 bases from J, with 9 bases in between. Germline CDR1 is LGHNA and CDR2 is YSLEER. CDR3 length equals 16 residues.

This sequence joins TRBV27 and TRBJ1-5; 9 bases align to TRBD1. The CDR3 totals 16 residues. V lost 7 bases and J lost 7; bases outside the gene matches: 14. Germline CDR1 and CDR2: MNHEY and SMNVEV (reference sequence). The chain's CDR3 is CASTTQTGGGWQPQHF. DNA of the CDR3: TGTGCCAGCACCACGCAAACAGGGGGCGGATGGCAGCCCCAGCATTTT.

The chain uses TRBV20-1 and TRBJ2-7; TRBD1 aligns across 9 bases. V dropped 3 bases and J dropped 5; count of bases not matched to a gene: 8. This CDR3 is built from 14 residues. CDR1 is DFQATT, CDR2 SNEGSKA, per germline (reference sequence). The CDR3 is CSASLPGQGHEQYF. In DNA, the CDR3 is TGCAGTGCTAGTCTCCCGGGACAGGGCCACGAGCAGTACTTC.

The DNA for the CDR3 is TGTGCCAGCAGCTTAGGCGCAGATACGCAGTATTTT. Encoded protein: CASSLGADTQYF. This chain links TRBV7-6 with TRBJ2-3; D remains ambiguous. The CDR3 has 12 amino acids. Trimming stripped 1 base from V and 4 bases from J, with 3 bases between. From germline, CDR1 is SGHVS and CDR2 FNYEAQ.

The V and J genes are TRBV7-9 and TRBJ1-1; TRBD1 might be the D (6 bases). The CDR3 spans 15 residues. From germline, CDR1 is SEHNR and CDR2 FQNEAQ (reference sequence). V lost 4 bases and J 5 bases, leaving 17 bases between the germline ends. The CDR3 reads CASSWGRFGLTEAFF. In nucleotides, the CDR3 is TGTGCCAGCAGCTGGGGGCGCTTCGGGTTGACTGAAGCTTTCTTT. Complete variable domain (other parts from reference TRBV7-9 and TRBJ1-1): DTGVSQNPRHKITKRGQNVTFRCDPISEHNRLYWYRQTLGQGPEFLTYFQNEAQLEKSRLLSDRFSAERPKGSFSTLEIQRTEQGDSAMYLCASSWGRFGLTEAFFGQGTRLTVV.

The rearrangement uses TRBV18 and TRBJ1-1; 8 positions match TRBD1. J was trimmed by 2 bases and V by 6 bases; bases with no gene match: 5. The CDR3 spans 14 residues. CDR1 and CDR2 (germline): KGHSH, LQKENI. The CDR3 sequence is CASSTTGVNTEAFF. In DNA form, the CDR3 reads TGTGCCAGCTCTACGACAGGGGTCAACACTGAAGCTTTCTTT.

The V and J genes are TRBV12-3 or TRBV12-4 and TRBJ2-5, with D possibly TRBD2 on 5 matching bases. The ends were cut back, 1 base at V and 7 bases at J, with 7 bases in the middle. This CDR3 is built from 12 residues. CDR3 coding DNA: TGTGCCAGCAGTTTAGTTCGGGGGACCCAGTACTTC. Protein: CASSLVRGTQYF.

The J gene is TRBJ2-4, the V gene TRBV10-3; 12 nucleotides line up with TRBD2. Germline lookup yields CDR1 ENHRY and CDR2 SYGVKD. The CDR3 spans 13 residues. V was pared by 5 bases and J by 10 bases, with 3 bases of the junction left unmatched. CDR3 DNA: TGTGCCATCAGTCTGACTAGCGGGGGAATTCAGTACTTC. As protein: CAISLTSGGIQYF.

This chain joins TRBV6-2 or TRBV6-3 and TRBJ1-1, with D hard to call. CDR1 is MNHEY, CDR2 SVGEGT, per germline. The CDR3 has 14 residues. Trimming left V 3 bases short and J 1 base short, with 9 bases between. CDR3: CASSYRGPNTEAFF. The CDR3 bases are TGTGCCAGCAGTTATCGAGGGCCGAACACTGAAGCTTTCTTT.

This clone has more than one count but fewer than ten. As DNA, the CDR3 is TGTGCCAGCAAGGCCAGGGAATACGAGCAGTACTTC. Its protein is CASKAREYEQYF. The chain employs TRBV6-4 and TRBJ2-7, with D perhaps TRBD1 (5 bases). V was pared by 7 bases and J by 4 bases, with 11 bases between. Per the germline V gene, CDR1 is MRHNA and CDR2 is SNTAGT. This CDR3 comprises 12 residues.

V usage is TRBV14 and J usage is TRBJ2-1; D gene uncertain. With 4 bases removed from V and 2 bases from J, the gap between germline ends came to 3 bases. The V gene's germline CDR1 is SGHDN and CDR2 FVKESK. The CDR3 totals 12 residues. DNA of the CDR3: TGTGCCAGCAGCCGGCCCTACAATGAGCAGTTCTTC. Its translation: CASSRPYNEQFF.